The clone carrying this T cell receptor (beta chain) has only a few counts. This sample was taken from a study of blood T cell repertoires in COVID-19. Study overall: T cells, B-cell-depleted T cells, or PBMCs provided the cDNA or gDNA that served as material.

Original handling: Counts of nucleated cells, estimated from reference gene primer amplification, were obtained. Assay: immunoSEQ multiplex PCR; the TCRdb copy retains only in-frame clones and omits some. D and trimming come from the DNA, and the V and J calls and clone size come from that table. The table records 190,000 or so clones, roughly 80% of them present only once. Germline-derived CDR1 and CDR2 are MDHEN and SYDVKM. This CDR3 has 14 amino acids. Trimming stripped 8 bases from V and 0 bases from J, with 13 bases between. Participants were aged about 18 to 100 years from roughly 25 US areas. Which cohort a participant joined came from the clinical history participants gave.

Sequenced sample: PBMCs or T cells enriched from blood (not recorded which). The J gene is TRBJ1-1, the V gene TRBV28; D not resolved. The receptor comes from a man between 40 and 49 years old who had recovered from COVID-19. CDR3 nucleotide sequence: TGTGCCAGCGCCGCGGGAGGGCTGAACACTGAAGCTTTCTTT. It translates to CASAAGGLNTEAFF.